Presented here are 7 T cell receptor beta chains from one specimen sequenced in a study of blood T cells in healthy people across ages. Alongside a J-beta primer mix, a sample-barcoded 5' primer served in a second PCR lasting about 7 to 11 cycles. TCRdb called the 5' RACE reads again in MiXCR, with one record for every CDR3 protein. The data hold about 1.4 million distinct CDR3 sequences, with around 59% observed a single time. The sequenced sample was blood. All receptors derive from a young man in good health.

The genes are TRBV29-1 and TRBJ1-5, with TRBD1 matching 10 bases. The junction had 6 bases not matched to a gene; V was cut back by 7 bases and J by 3 bases. Germline loops: CDR1 SQVTM, CDR2 ANQGSEA. The CDR3 has 14 residues. The CDR3 sequence: CSASTGGYNQPQHF. The CDR3 nucleotides read TGCAGCGCTTCGACAGGGGGCTACAATCAGCCCCAGCATTTT.

The chain links TRBV20-1 to TRBJ2-5, with a weak D call TRBD1 (6 bases). The CDR3 has 14 amino acids. Deletions cut 4 bases from V and 5 bases from J, with 17 bases between. Germline V CDR1 and CDR2: DFQATT, SNEGSKA (reference sequence). CDR3 region: CSATVGTSEETQYF. Written as DNA, the CDR3 is TGCAGTGCTACTGTGGGGACATCGGAGGAGACCCAGTACTTC.

There are a few counts of this clonotype. At one end the junction does not follow the germline gene, possibly because of a read error. V and J are TRBV4-2 and TRBJ2-7; D is uncertain. CDR3 length: 15 residues. Germline V gives CDR1 LGHNA, CDR2 YNFKEQ. CDR3 sequence: CASSQEEVSTYEQYF. Here the CDR3 DNA reads TGTGCCAGCAGCCAAGAAGAGGTCTCAACCTATGAGCAGTACTTC.

In its sample, this clonotype was seen a few times. This chain joins TRBV10-3 and TRBJ2-2, with 8 bases matching TRBD1. Germline loops: CDR1 ENHRY, CDR2 SYGVKD. V lost 7 bases to trimming and J lost 4 bases; unmatched junction nucleotides: 11. This CDR3 has 16 amino acids. The CDR3 loop is CAINGRGLEGTGELFF. In DNA form, the CDR3 reads TGTGCCATCAATGGCAGGGGGCTTGAGGGCACCGGGGAGCTGTTTTTT.

The chain links TRBV7-9 to TRBJ2-1; 10 bases line up with TRBD2. The J segment lost 4 bases and the V segment lost 2 bases, leaving 2 bases of the junction unmatched. This CDR3 region has 15 residues. Per germline, CDR1 SEHNR and CDR2 FQNEAQ (reference sequence). The CDR3 is CASSLTSGKYNEQFF. The CDR3 coding sequence is TGTGCCAGCAGCTTAACTAGCGGGAAATACAATGAGCAGTTCTTC.

V usage is TRBV28 and J usage is TRBJ2-3; possibly TRBD2 for D (6 bases). The V and J ends lost 5 bases and 2 bases respectively, with 20 bases between them. The V gene's germline CDR1 is MDHEN and CDR2 SYDVKM. The CDR3 consists of 17 residues. CDR3 amino acids: CASSRLRLGGDTDTQYF. The CDR3 DNA reads as TGTGCCAGCAGTCGTCTAAGGTTGGGGGGAGACACAGATACGCAGTATTTT.

The chain links TRBV4-2 to TRBJ1-6; D not resolved. V was clipped by 3 bases and J by 9 bases, with 24 bases between them. Per germline, CDR1 LGHNA and CDR2 YNFKEQ. The CDR3 contains 18 residues. Here the CDR3 reads CASSHPLDLRAASSPLHF. The CDR3 nucleotides are TGTGCCAGCAGCCATCCGTTAGATCTCCGTGCCGCTAGTTCACCCCTCCACTTT.